This record covers a single T cell receptor beta chain. Original processing notes: Estimated nucleated cell counts came from reference gene primer amplification. Using immunoSEQ multiplex PCR, the repertoire was profiled, and TCRdb retains in-frame clones only, with some absent. The V and J calls and the clone size are those of that table, but D and trimming were determined from the DNA. The sample holds 140,000 to 150,000 clones, just under 85% seen once. The sample is drawn from a study of blood T cell repertoires in COVID-19. At the level of the study: Sites across the United States, Italy and Spain contributed samples from acute and convalescent COVID-19. Sample material is recorded as cDNA or gDNA derived from T cells, B-cell-depleted T cells, or PBMCs.

This CDR3 has 16 amino acids. Germline CDR1 is SGHTA and CDR2 is FQGNSA. The V and J ends lost 4 bases and 10 bases respectively, with 20 bases between them. Clinical histories supplied by participants themselves formed the basis of cohort assignment. The genes are TRBV7-2 and TRBJ1-6, with D perhaps TRBD1 (6 bases). The sequence derives from a woman between 50 and 59 years old with acute COVID-19. The specimen sequenced was PBMCs or T cells enriched from blood (not recorded which). CDR3 DNA sequence: TGTGCCAGCAGCTCAAGACGGCCGGGAGGGGGATCACCCCTCCACTTT. Its translation is CASSSRRPGGGSPLHF.